The clone carrying this T cell receptor beta chain was detected only a few times. Antigen: not known. RNA served as the template for amplifying TCR beta CDR3 regions. RT-PCR with HTBI primers came first, then second-round multiplex PCR. TCRdb passed the multiplex PCR reads through MiXCR, listing each CDR3 protein once. The sample lists hundreds of thousands of distinct CDR3 sequences, roughly 14% occurring once. This entry is derived from a study of Graves' ophthalmopathy and Graves' hyperthyroidism. Study observations and caveats: The blood repertoire also included most expanded thyroid clonotypes above 0.001 frequency.

Patients were excluded if they had other autoimmune diseases or uncontrolled infections, and likewise if pregnancy or lactation applied. Germline assignment: CDR1 SGHTA and CDR2 FQGTGA. V lost 2 bases and J lost 2, with 8 bases in between. CDR3 length equals 14 residues. The receptor was derived from a woman aged 25 to 39 with Graves' ophthalmopathy. This sequence joins TRBV7-3 and TRBJ2-3, with D possibly being TRBD1 (6 bases). Input material: blood. In DNA, the CDR3 is TGTGCCAGCAGCTTAGGACAGAACACAGATACGCAGTATTTT. Its translation: CASSLGQNTDTQYF.